Included here is one T cell receptor beta chain sequence, with context. These data originate in a study of T-cell reconstitution after alpha-beta-depleted transplantation in children. Preparation of the TCRbeta library was carried out with unique molecular identifiers. TCRdb used MiXCR to reprocess the PCR reads, holding one entry per CDR3 protein. The sample lists about 540,000 distinct CDR3 sequences; around 27% were seen once. Germline-derived CDR1 and CDR2 are SGHRS and YFSETQ. The CDR3 runs to 15 residues. Between the trimmed V and J ends, which lost 4 bases and 2 bases, there was a span of 12 bases.

V usage is TRBV5-1 and J usage is TRBJ2-2; D unclear. This clonotype was sampled from a boy under two years old with Wiskott-Aldrich syndrome, due to receive a stem cell transplant. Material: PBMCs, obtained before TCRalphabeta/CD19-depleted stem cell transplant. This CDR3 reads CASSVGGSNTGELFF. CDR3 nucleotides: TGCGCCAGCAGCGTGGGCGGCAGCAACACCGGGGAGCTGTTTTTT.